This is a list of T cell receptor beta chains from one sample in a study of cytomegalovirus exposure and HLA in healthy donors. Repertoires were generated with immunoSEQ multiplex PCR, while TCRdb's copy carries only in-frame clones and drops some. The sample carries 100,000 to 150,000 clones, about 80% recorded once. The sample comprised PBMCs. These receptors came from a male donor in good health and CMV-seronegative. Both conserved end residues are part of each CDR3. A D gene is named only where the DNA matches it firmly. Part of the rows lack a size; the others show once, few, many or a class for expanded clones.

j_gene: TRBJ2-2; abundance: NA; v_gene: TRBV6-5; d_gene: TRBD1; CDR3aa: CASSYSTGSRELFF; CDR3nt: TGTGCCAGCAGTTATTCGACAGGGAGTCGGGAGCTGTTTTTT
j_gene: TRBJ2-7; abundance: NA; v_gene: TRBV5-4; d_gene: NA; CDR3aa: CASSLRGTYEQYF; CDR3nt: TGTGCCAGCAGCTTAAGGGGTACCTACGAGCAGTACTTC
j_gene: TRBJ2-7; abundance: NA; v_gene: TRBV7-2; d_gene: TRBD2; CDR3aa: CASSPLAGVTYEQYF; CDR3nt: TGTGCCAGCAGCCCGTTAGCGGGGGTAACCTACGAGCAGTACTTC
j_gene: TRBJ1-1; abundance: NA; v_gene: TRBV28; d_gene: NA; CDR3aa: CASTPGMNTEAFF; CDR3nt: TGTGCCAGCACACCGGGAATGAACACTGAAGCTTTCTTT
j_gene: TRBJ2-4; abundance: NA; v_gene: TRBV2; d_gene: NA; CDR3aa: CATKSSLVVKNIQYF; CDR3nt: TGTGCCACAAAGAGTAGTTTGGTGGTCAAAAACATTCAGTACTTC
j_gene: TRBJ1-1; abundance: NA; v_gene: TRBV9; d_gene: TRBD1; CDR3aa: CASSDRGPGEAFF; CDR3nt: TGTGCCAGCAGCGACAGGGGGCCGGGTGAAGCTTTCTTT
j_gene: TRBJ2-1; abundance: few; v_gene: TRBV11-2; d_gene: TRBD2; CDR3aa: CASSNPTSGSMFF; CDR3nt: TGTGCCAGCAGCAACCCGACTAGCGGGAGTATGTTCTTC
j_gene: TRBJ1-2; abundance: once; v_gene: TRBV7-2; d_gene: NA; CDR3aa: CASSSADNYGYTF; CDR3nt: TGTGCCAGCAGCTCGGCGGATAACTATGGCTACACCTTC
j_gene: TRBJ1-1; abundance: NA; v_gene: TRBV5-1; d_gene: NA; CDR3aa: CASSLSGARVNTEAFF; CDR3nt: TGCGCCAGCAGCTTGTCAGGCGCGCGGGTGAACACTGAAGCTTTCTTT
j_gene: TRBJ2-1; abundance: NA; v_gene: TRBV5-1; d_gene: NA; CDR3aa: CASSLAEGKRDEQFF; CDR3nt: TGCGCCAGCAGCTTGGCGGAGGGGAAACGCGATGAGCAGTTCTTC
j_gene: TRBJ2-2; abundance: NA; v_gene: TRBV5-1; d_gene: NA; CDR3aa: CASSLWTDPNTGELFF; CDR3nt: TGCGCCAGCAGCCTCTGGACAGATCCTAACACCGGGGAGCTGTTTTTT
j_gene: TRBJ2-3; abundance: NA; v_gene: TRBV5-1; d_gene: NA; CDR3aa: CASSGDGRGTDTQYF; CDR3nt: TGCGCCAGCAGTGGTGACGGGAGAGGCACAGATACGCAGTATTTT
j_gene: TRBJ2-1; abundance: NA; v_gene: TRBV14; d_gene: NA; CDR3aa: CASSHQAQRYNEQFF; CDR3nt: TGTGCCAGCAGCCACCAGGCGCAGAGATACAATGAGCAGTTCTTC
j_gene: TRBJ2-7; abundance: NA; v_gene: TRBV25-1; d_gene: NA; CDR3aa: CASISGSSYEQYF; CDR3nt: TGTGCCAGCATCTCCGGGAGCTCCTACGAGCAGTACTTC
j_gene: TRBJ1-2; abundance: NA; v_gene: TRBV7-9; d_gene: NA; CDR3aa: CSSRGGIDLPIPHPGYTF; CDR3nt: TGTTCCAGCAGGGGAGGAATTGACTTACCTATACCCCATCCTGGCTACACCTTC
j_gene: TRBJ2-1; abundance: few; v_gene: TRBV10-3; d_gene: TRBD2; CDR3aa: CAISGSVAGGKETIEQFF; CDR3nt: TGTGCCATCAGTGGTTCGGTAGCGGGAGGAAAGGAAACAATTGAGCAGTTCTTC
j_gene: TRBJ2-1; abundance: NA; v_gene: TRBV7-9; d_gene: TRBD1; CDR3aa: CASSLETGVNEQFF; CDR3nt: TGTGCCAGCAGCTTAGAGACAGGGGTCAATGAGCAGTTCTTC
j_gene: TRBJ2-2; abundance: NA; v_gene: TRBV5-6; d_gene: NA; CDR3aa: CASSSEASRELFF; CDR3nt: TGTGCCAGCAGTTCGGAGGCCAGTCGGGAGCTGTTTTTT
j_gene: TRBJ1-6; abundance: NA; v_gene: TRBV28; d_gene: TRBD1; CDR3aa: CASSSGTANSPLHF; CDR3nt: TGTGCCAGCAGTTCCGGGACAGCTAATTCACCCCTCCACTTT
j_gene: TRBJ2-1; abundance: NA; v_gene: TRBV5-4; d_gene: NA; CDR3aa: CASSLGRRNEQFF; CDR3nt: TGTGCCAGCAGCTTAGGAAGGCGGAACGAGCAGTTCTTC
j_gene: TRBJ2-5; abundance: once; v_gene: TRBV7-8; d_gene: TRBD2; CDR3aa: CASFLRGTSGGAAQETQYF; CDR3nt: TGTGCCAGCTTCCTCAGGGGGACTAGCGGGGGGGCGGCTCAAGAGACCCAGTACTTC
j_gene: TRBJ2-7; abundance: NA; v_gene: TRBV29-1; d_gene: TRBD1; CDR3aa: CSGQTGNSYEQYF; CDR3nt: TGCAGCGGGCAGACAGGGAACTCCTACGAGCAGTACTTC
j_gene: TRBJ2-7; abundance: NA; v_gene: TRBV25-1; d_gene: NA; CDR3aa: CASSEKASHSYEQYF; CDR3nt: TGTGCCAGCAGTGAAAAAGCGAGCCACTCCTACGAGCAGTACTTC
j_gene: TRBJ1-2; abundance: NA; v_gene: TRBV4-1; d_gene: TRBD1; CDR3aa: CASSQDLGTGGNYGYTF; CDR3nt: TGCGCCAGCAGCCAAGATTTAGGGACAGGGGGCAACTATGGCTACACCTTC
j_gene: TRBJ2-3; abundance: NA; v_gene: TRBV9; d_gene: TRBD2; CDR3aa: CASSVDIAGGTSTDTQYF; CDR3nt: TGTGCCAGCAGCGTAGACATAGCGGGGGGCACCAGCACAGATACGCAGTATTTT
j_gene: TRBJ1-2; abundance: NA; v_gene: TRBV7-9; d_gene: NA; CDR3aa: CSSSLARGNYGYTF; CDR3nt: TGTTCCAGCAGCTTAGCTCGGGGAAACTATGGCTACACCTTC
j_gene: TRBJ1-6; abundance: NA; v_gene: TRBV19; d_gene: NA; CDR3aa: CASSSNWGPESPLHF; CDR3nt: TGTGCCAGTAGTTCCAACTGGGGGCCTGAATCACCCCTCCACTTT
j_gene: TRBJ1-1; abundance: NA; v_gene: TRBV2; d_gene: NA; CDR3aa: CASIRILNTEAFF; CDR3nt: TGTGCCAGCATCAGGATACTGAACACTGAAGCTTTCTTT
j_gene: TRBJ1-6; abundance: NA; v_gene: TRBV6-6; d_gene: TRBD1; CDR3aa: CASSYSGQGINSPLHF; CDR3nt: TGTGCCAGCAGTTACTCCGGACAGGGAATTAATTCACCCCTCCACTTT
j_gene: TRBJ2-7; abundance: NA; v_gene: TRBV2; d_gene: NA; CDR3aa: CASKIDRTYEQYF; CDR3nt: TGTGCCAGCAAGATCGACAGGACCTACGAGCAGTACTTC
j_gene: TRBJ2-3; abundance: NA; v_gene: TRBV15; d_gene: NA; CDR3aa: CATSPLASPTDTQYF; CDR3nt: TGTGCCACCAGCCCCCTAGCAAGTCCGACAGATACGCAGTATTTT
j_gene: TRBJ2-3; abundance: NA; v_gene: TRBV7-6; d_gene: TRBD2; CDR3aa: CASSLASGGASTDTQYF; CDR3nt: TGTGCCAGCAGCTTAGCATCCGGGGGGGCTAGCACAGATACGCAGTATTTT
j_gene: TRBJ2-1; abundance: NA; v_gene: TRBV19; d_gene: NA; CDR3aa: CASSNRQGSYNEQFF; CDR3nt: TGTGCCAGTAGTAATAGGCAGGGTTCCTACAATGAGCAGTTCTTC
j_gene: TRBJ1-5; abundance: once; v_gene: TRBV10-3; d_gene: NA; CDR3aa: CAISEWDTTPQPQHF; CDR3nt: TGTGCCATCAGTGAATGGGACACCACGCCCCAGCCCCAGCATTTT
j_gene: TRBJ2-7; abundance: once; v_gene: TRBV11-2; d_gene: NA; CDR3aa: CASSLDGSGGTGFYEQYF; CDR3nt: TGTGCCAGCAGCTTAGATGGGTCGGGAGGGACAGGGTTCTACGAGCAGTACTTC
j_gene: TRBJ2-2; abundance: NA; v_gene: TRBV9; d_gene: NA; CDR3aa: CASSPQGLTSRELFF; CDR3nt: TGTGCCAGCAGCCCCCAGGGCCTCACCTCCAGGGAGCTGTTTTTT
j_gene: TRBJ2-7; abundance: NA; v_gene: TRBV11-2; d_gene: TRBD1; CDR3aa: CASSWEWDRGYEQYF; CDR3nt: TGTGCCAGCAGCTGGGAATGGGACAGGGGCTACGAGCAGTACTTC
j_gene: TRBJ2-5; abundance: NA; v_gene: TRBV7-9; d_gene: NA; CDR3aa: CSSRGDTGKTQYF; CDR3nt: TGTTCCAGCCGAGGGGACACAGGAAAGACCCAGTACTTC
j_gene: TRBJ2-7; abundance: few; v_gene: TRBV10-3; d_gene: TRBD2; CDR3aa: CAISELGGSSDEQYF; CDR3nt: TGTGCCATCAGTGAACTCGGCGGGAGTTCCGACGAGCAGTACTTC
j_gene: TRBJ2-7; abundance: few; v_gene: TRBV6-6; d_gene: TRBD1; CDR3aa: CASSPRDSSYEQYF; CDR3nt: TGTGCCAGCAGTCCCCGGGACAGTTCCTACGAGCAGTACTTC